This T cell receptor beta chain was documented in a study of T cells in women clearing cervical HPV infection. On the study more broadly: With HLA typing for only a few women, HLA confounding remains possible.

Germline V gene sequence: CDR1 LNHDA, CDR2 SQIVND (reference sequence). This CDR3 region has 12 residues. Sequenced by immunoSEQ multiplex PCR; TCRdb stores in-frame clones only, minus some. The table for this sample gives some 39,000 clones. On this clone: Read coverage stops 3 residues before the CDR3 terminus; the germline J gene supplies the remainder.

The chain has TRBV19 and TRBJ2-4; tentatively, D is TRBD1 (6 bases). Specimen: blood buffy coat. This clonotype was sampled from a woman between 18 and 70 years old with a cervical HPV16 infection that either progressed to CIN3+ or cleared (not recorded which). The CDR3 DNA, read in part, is TGTGCCACCGCCAGGGGCGGCTATGGT. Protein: CATARGGYG. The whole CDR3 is CATARGGYGQYF.